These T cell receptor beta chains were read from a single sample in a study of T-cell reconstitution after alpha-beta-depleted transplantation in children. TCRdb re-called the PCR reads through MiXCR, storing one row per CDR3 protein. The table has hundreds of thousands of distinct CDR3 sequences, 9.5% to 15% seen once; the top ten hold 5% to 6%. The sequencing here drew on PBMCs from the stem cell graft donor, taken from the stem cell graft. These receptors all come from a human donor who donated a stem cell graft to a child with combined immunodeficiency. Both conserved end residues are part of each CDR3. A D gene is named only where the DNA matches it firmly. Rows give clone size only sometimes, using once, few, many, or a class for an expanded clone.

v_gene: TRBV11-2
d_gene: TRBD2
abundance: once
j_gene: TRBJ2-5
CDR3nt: TGTGCCAGCAGCTTAAATAGGCCCCAACCAAGCGGGAGTCGTCGTGAGACCCAGTACTTC
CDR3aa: CASSLNRPQPSGSRRETQYF

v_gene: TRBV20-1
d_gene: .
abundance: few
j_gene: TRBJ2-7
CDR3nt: TGCAGTGCTAAGGGTAGGGACTCCTACGAGCAGTACTTC
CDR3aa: CSAKGRDSYEQYF

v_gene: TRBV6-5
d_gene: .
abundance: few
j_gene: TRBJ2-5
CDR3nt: TGTGCCAGCAGTTTTTCGTTTGGAGGATTACTCCAAGAGACCCAGTACTTC
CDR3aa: CASSFSFGGLLQETQYF

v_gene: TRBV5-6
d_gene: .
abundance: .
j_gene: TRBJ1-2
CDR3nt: TGTGCCAGCAGCCCGGCAGGCTTCCAGGGCTACACCTTC
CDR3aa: CASSPAGFQGYTF

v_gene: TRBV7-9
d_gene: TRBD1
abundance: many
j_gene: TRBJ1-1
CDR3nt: TGTGCCAGCCGACAAACGGACAGGGCAAGGAGAACTGAAGCTTTCTTT
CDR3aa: CASRQTDRARRTEAFF

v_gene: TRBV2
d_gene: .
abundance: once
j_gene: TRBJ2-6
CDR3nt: TGTGCCAGCAGCCCCCTGATCTCTGGGGCCAACGTCCTGACTTTC
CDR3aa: CASSPLISGANVLTF

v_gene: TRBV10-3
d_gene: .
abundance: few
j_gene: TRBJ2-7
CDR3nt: TGTGCCATCACCCCGGGGGCTGTCTCCTACGAGCAGTACTTC
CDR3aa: CAITPGAVSYEQYF

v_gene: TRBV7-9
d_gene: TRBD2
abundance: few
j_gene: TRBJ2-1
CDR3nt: TGTGCCAGCAGCTCAAACCGGGGGGGCTACTACAATGAGCAGTTCTTC
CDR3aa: CASSSNRGGYYNEQFF

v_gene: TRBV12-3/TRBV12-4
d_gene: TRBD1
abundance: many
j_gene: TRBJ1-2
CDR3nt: TGTGCCAGCAGTTTCGGGACAGCTTTCTATGGCTACACCTTC
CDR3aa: CASSFGTAFYGYTF

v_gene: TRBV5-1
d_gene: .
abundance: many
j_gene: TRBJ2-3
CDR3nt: TGCGCCAGCAGCTTCTCCCGTGACACCCAACGCACAGATACGCAGTATTTT
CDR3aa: CASSFSRDTQRTDTQYF

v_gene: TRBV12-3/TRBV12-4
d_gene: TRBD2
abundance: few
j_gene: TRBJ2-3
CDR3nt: TGTGCCAGCAGTCCCGTACTAGCGGGGGGGCCGTACACAGATACGCAGTATTTT
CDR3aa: CASSPVLAGGPYTDTQYF

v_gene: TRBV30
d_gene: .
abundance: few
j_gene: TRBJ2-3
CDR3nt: TGTGCCTGGAGCCCGGGACTCCGTAGCACAGATACGCAGTATTTT
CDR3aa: CAWSPGLRSTDTQYF

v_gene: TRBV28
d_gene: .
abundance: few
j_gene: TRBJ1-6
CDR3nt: TGTGCCAGCAGTTTAGGGAGGGGCTCCTATAATTCACCCCTCCACTTT
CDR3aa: CASSLGRGSYNSPLHF